This record covers a single TCR beta chain. Its antigen is not identified. This sample is part of a study of long-term antiretroviral therapy in people with HIV. Findings and caveats of the study: HIV repertoires spanned narrower CDR3 length ranges than controls.

Trimming cost V 4 bases and J 0 bases, with 10 bases left between them. The CDR3 consists of 14 residues. CDR1 and CDR2 from the germline V gene are SGHRS and YFSETQ. Researchers ran immunoSEQ v3.0 at survey level. Here immunoSEQ multiplex PCR was the method, and the copy in TCRdb shows in-frame clones only, minus some. In the table there are about 28,000 clones, 80% of which are singletons. This chain joins TRBV5-1 and TRBJ1-2; D is ambiguous. The sequence came from a man aged 40-55 years with HIV. The sequences come from unsorted PBMCs, collected 0.3 years after starting antiretroviral therapy. CDR3 DNA: TGCGCCAGCAGCAGGGCAGACACTAACTATGGCTACACCTTC. This sequence encodes CASSRADTNYGYTF.